These T cell receptor beta chains were read from a single sample in a study of shared clonotypes between healthy human individuals. Method: immunoSEQ multiplex PCR; TCRdb's copy keeps in-frame clones and lacks some. The sample lists some 2,100,000 clones; almost 96% were seen once. Sequences were obtained from naive CD4+ T cells sorted from blood. The receptors shown here come from a young man in good health. Each CDR3 is given without its conserved first and last residue. Each record gives: clone size, J gene, V gene, CDR3 protein. Not all rows give a size; the values are once, few, many and, for expanded clones, a class.

clone size: -
J gene: TRBJ2-2
V gene: TRBV7-2
CDR3 protein: ASRLDRGGTGELF

clone size: -
J gene: TRBJ1-3
V gene: TRBV28
CDR3 protein: ASSFGALSGNTIY

clone size: -
J gene: TRBJ1-2
V gene: TRBV7-2
CDR3 protein: ASSLRSGVYGYT

clone size: few
J gene: TRBJ1-6
V gene: TRBV11-2
CDR3 protein: ASSLVGGRASPLH

clone size: -
J gene: TRBJ2-7
V gene: TRBV6-1
CDR3 protein: ASSAGTSGLPYEQY

clone size: -
J gene: TRBJ1-3
V gene: TRBV7-2
CDR3 protein: ASSSGPSSGNTIY

clone size: -
J gene: TRBJ1-5
V gene: TRBV5-6
CDR3 protein: ASSPGLNQPQH

clone size: -
J gene: TRBJ1-2
V gene: TRBV2
CDR3 protein: ASNLRDSANYGYT

clone size: -
J gene: TRBJ1-6
V gene: TRBV2
CDR3 protein: ASTGGTAENSPLH

clone size: -
J gene: TRBJ1-6
V gene: TRBV30
CDR3 protein: AWRTRTTELGNSPLH

clone size: -
J gene: TRBJ1-6
V gene: TRBV7-2
CDR3 protein: ASSRPTGHTSPLH

clone size: once
J gene: TRBJ2-7
V gene: TRBV10-3
CDR3 protein: AINDRLAGDPTQY

clone size: -
J gene: TRBJ1-2
V gene: TRBV29-1
CDR3 protein: SVEGTPSGPLLSGYT

clone size: -
J gene: TRBJ1-6
V gene: TRBV6-6
CDR3 protein: ASSGGTARHSPLH

clone size: -
J gene: TRBJ2-7
V gene: TRBV13
CDR3 protein: ASSLSRGRGSYEQY

clone size: -
J gene: TRBJ1-5
V gene: TRBV2
CDR3 protein: ASRQTIRDRDQPQH

clone size: -
J gene: TRBJ2-6
V gene: TRBV5-4
CDR3 protein: ASSLGGLWTGANVLT

clone size: -
J gene: TRBJ1-6
V gene: TRBV18
CDR3 protein: ASSPQREGSPLH

clone size: -
J gene: TRBJ1-5
V gene: TRBV7-9
CDR3 protein: ASSFQGTAWQPQH

clone size: -
J gene: TRBJ2-7
V gene: TRBV27
CDR3 protein: ASSLGSGRGPYEQY

clone size: once
J gene: TRBJ2-3
V gene: TRBV5-6
CDR3 protein: ASSSYSGKVDTQY

clone size: -
J gene: TRBJ2-7
V gene: TRBV5-4
CDR3 protein: ASSRAGTGAYEQY

clone size: -
J gene: TRBJ1-1
V gene: TRBV7-9
CDR3 protein: ASSLGAGMGNTEAF

clone size: -
J gene: TRBJ2-7
V gene: TRBV28
CDR3 protein: ASRSKFYEQY

clone size: -
J gene: TRBJ1-4
V gene: TRBV6-6
CDR3 protein: ASTHWGVGEKLF